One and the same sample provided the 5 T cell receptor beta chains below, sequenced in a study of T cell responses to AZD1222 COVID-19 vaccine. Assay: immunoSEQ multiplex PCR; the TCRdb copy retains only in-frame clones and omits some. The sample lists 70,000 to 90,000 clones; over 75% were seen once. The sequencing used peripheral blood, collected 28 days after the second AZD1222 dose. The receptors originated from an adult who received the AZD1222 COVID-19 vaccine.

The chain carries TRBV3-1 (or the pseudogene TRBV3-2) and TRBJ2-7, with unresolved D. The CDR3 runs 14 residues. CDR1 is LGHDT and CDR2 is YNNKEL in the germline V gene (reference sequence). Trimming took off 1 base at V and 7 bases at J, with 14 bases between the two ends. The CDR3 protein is CASSQAFPLAEQYF. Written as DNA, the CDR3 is TGTGCCAGCAGCCAAGCCTTTCCCCTGGCGGAGCAGTACTTC.

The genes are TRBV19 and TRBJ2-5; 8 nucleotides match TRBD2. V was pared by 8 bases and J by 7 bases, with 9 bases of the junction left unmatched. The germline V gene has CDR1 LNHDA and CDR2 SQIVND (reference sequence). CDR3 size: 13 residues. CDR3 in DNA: TGTGCCAGTCGAGCGGGGGCCGCTGGGACCCAGTACTTC. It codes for CASRAGAAGTQYF. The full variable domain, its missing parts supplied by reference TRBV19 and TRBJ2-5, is DGGITQSPKYLFRKEGQNVTLSCEQNLNHDAMYWYRQDPGQGLRLIYYSQIVNDFQKGDIAEGYSVSREKKESFPLTVTSAQKNPTAFYLCASRAGAAGTQYFGPGTRLLVL.

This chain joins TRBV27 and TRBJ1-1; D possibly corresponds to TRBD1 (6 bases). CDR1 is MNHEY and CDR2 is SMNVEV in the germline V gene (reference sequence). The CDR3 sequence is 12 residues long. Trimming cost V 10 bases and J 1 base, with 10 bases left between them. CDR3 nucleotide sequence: TGTGCCACCACAGGGAAGAACACTGAAGCTTTCTTT. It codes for CATTGKNTEAFF.

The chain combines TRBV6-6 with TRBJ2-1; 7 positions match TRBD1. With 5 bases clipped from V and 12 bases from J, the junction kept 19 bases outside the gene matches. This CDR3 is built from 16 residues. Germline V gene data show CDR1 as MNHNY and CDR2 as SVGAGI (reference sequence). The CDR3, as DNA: TGTGCCAGCAGTCCCCGGCCTCGACAGGGTTTGGTGGGGCAGTTCTTC. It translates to CASSPRPRQGLVGQFF.

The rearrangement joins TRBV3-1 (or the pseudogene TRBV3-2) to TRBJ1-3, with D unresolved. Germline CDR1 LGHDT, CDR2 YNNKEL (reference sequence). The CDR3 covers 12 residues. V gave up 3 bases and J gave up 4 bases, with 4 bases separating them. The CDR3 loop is CASSQFGNTIYF. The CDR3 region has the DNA TGTGCCAGCAGCCAGTTCGGAAACACCATATATTTT.